This T cell receptor (beta chain) derives from a study of T cells in Graves' hyperthyroidism and ophthalmopathy. Many counts were recorded for this clonotype. Antigen unknown. The source material, RNA transcripts, was used to amplify TCR beta CDR3 regions. The study used the HTBI primer set for a first-round RT-PCR of the TCR CDR3. TCRdb reanalysed the multiplex PCR reads using MiXCR and keeps one entry per CDR3 protein. The table shows 300,000 to 500,000 distinct CDR3 sequences, with roughly 13% occurring only once. Findings and limits, study-wide: Blood also showed most of the thyroid clonotypes that were expanded above 0.001.

The length of the CDR3 is 13 residues. V was clipped by 5 bases and J by 6 bases; unmatched bases: 8. Germline V gene lookup returns CDR1 DFQATT and CDR2 SNEGSKA (reference sequence). The J gene is TRBJ2-3, the V gene TRBV20-1; 7 positions agree with TRBD2. Specimen: blood. The sequence was obtained from a man in his forties or fifties with Graves' ophthalmopathy. DNA for the CDR3: TGCAGTGCTTCGACTTGGCGGGGGGATACGCAGTATTTT. Translated, it gives CSASTWRGDTQYF.